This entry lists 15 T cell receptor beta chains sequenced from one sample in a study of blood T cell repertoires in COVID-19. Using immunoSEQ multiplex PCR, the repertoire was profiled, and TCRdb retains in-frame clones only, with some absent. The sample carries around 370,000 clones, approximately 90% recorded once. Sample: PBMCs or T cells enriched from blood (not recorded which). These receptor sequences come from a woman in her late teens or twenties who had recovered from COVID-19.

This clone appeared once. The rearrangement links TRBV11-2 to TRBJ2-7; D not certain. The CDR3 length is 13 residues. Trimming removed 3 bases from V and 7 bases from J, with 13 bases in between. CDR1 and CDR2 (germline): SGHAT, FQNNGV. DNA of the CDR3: TGTGCCAGCAGCTTTGTCCGGTATGATGAGCAGTACTTC. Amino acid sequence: CASSFVRYDEQYF.

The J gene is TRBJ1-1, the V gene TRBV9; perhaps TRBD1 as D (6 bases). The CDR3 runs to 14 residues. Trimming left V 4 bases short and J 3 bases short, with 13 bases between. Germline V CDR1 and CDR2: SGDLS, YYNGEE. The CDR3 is CASSFTGLDTEAFF. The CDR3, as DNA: TGTGCCAGCAGCTTTACAGGGTTGGACACTGAAGCTTTCTTT.

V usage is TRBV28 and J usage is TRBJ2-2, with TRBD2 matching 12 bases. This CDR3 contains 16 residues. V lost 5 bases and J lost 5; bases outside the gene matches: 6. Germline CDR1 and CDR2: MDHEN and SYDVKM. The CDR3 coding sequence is TGTGCCAGCAGTCTCTCGACTAGCGGGGGAACCGGGGAGCTGTTTTTT. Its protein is CASSLSTSGGTGELFF.

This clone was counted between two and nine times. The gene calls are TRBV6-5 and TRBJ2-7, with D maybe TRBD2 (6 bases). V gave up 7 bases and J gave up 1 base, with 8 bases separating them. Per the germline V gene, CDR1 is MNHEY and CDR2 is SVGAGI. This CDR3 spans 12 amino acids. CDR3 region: CASMAGSYEQYF. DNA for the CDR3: TGTGCCAGCATGGCGGGATCCTACGAGCAGTACTTC.

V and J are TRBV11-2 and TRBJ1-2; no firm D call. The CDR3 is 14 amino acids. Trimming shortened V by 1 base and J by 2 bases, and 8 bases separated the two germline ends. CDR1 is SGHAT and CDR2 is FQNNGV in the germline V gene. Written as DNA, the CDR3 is TGTGCCAGCAGCTTAGGACTAGGGAACTATGGCTACACCTTC. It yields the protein CASSLGLGNYGYTF.

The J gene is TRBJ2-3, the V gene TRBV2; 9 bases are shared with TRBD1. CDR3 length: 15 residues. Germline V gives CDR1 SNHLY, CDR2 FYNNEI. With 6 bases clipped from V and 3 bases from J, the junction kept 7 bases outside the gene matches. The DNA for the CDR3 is TGTGCCAGCAGCGACAGGGGGAAAGGTACAGATACGCAGTATTTT. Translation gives CASSDRGKGTDTQYF.

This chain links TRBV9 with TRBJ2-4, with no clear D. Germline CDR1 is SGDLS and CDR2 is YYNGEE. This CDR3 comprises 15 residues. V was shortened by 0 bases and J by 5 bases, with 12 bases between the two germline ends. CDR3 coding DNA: TGTGCCAGCAGCGTAGCCGGCAGGAATCAAAACATTCAGTACTTC. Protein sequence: CASSVAGRNQNIQYF.

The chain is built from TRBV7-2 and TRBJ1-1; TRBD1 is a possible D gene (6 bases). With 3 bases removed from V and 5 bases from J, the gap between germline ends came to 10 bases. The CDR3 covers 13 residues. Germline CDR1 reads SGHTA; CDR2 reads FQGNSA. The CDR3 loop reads CASSFSGETEAFF. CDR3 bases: TGTGCCAGCAGCTTCTCAGGGGAGACTGAAGCTTTCTTT.

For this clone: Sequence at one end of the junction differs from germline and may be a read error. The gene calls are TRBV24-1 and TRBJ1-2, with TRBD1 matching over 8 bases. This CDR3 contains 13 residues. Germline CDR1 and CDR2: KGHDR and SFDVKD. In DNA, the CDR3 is TGTGCCACCAGTGATGGTTTGGGACAGGCGGTCTCCTTC. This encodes CATSDGLGQAVSF.

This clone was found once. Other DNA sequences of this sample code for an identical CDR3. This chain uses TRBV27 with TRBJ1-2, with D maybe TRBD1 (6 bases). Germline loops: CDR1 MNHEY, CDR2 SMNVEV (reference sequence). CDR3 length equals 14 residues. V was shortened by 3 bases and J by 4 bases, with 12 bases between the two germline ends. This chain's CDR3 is CASSFGGGGYGYTF. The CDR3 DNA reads TGTGCCAGCAGTTTCGGAGGGGGGGGCTATGGCTACACCTTC.

CDR3 region: CASRRTGADTQYF. The CDR3 bases are TGTGCCAGCAGGAGGACAGGGGCAGATACGCAGTATTTT. This chain uses TRBV6-5 with TRBJ2-3, with TRBD1 identical over 9 bases. CDR3 length: 13 residues. The V and J ends lost 6 bases and 4 bases, in that order; junction bases with no gene match: 2. Germline values: CDR1 MNHEY, CDR2 SVGAGI.

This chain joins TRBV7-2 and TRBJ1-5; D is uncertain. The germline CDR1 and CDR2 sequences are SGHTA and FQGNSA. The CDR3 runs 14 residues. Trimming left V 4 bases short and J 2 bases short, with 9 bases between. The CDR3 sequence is CASSSRSGNQPQHF. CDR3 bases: TGTGCCAGCAGCTCCCGATCGGGCAATCAGCCCCAGCATTTT.

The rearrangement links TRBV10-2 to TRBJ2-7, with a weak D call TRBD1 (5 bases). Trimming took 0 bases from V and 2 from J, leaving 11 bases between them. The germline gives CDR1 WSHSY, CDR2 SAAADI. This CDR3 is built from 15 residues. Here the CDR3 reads CASSESTGLPYEQYF. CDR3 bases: TGCGCCAGCAGTGAGTCTACAGGCCTACCCTACGAGCAGTACTTC.

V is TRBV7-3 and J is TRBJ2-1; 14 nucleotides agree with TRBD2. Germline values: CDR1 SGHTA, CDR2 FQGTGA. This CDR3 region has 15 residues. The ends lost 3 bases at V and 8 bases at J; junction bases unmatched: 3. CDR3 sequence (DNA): TGTGCCAGCAGCTTTGGACTAGCGGGGGGTTATGAGCAGTTCTTC. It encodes CASSFGLAGGYEQFF.

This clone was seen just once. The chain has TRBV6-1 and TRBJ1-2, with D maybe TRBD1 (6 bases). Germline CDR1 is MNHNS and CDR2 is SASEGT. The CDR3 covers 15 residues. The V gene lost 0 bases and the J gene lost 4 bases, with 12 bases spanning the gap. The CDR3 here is CASSEATQGTYGYTF. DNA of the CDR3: TGTGCCAGCAGTGAAGCAACCCAGGGGACCTATGGCTACACCTTC.